This entry features one TCR beta chain sequence. This record comes from a study of blood T cell repertoires in COVID-19. The overall study: T cells, B-cell-depleted T cells, or PBMCs provided the cDNA or gDNA that served as material.

The V gene lost 0 bases and the J gene lost 10 bases, with 12 bases spanning the gap. Germline CDR1 and CDR2: LGHNA and YSLEER. The CDR3 has 13 residues. The study recruited people aged about 18 to 90 years across around 24 US areas. Participants reported their clinical history, and cohort assignment relied on those reports. As originally analysed: Amplification with reference gene primers provided the estimates of nucleated cell counts. Libraries were prepared by immunoSEQ multiplex PCR; TCRdb keeps only in-frame clonotypes and omits some of them. V and J calls and clone size come straight from that table; D and trimming were deduced from the DNA. The profile shows over 350,000 clones, roughly 89% of them singletons.

The sample taken for sequencing was PBMCs or T cells enriched from blood (not recorded which). The source is a woman between 50 and 59 years old who had recovered from COVID-19. The V gene is TRBV4-3, the J gene TRBJ1-1, with D perhaps matching TRBD1 (6 bases). The chain's CDR3 is CASSQDRGYGAFF. The CDR3 DNA sequence: TGCGCCAGCAGCCAAGATAGGGGGTACGGAGCTTTCTTT.